This T cell receptor beta chain was captured in a study of Ad26.COV2.S vaccination and SARS-CoV-2 variants. Points from the study as a whole: Ad26.COV2.S recipients had broader spike-specific TCRs (P = 0.0014). Assessments of TCR breadth and depth may have underestimated the total T cell responses.

The assay was immunoSEQ multiplex PCR, and TCRdb's table has in-frame clones only and misses some. The data show about 180,000 clones, with 87% seen just once and under 7.5% held by the top ten. This clone was counted a single time. What it recognizes is unknown. V was clipped by 7 bases and J by 2 bases, with 13 bases between them. Per germline, CDR1 SGHDT and CDR2 YYEEEE. The CDR3 runs 13 residues. The receptor was derived from a human donor who had recovered from COVID-19. The chain recombines TRBV5-6 with TRBJ2-7; the D gene is possibly TRBD2 (5 bases). The material was peripheral blood, obtained after recovery from COVID-19. The CDR3 DNA sequence: TGTGCCAGCTCGACTACTAGGACCTACGAGCAGTACTTC. Protein: CASSTTRTYEQYF.